One and the same sample provided the 19 T cell receptor beta chains below, sequenced in a study of blood T cells in healthy people across ages (dated by TCRdb to the mid-2010s). The method was 5' RACE. The sequencer listed for this sample is Illumina HiSeq 2500. The second PCR ran for about 6 to 12 cycles and used a J-beta primer mix along with a sample-barcoded 5' primer. TCRdb reworked the public reads: Q25 trimming with fastp, MiXCR clone assembly, productive beta chains retained. Rows with a matching CDR3 protein are joined into one entry that keeps the most common DNA and genes. Recorded for this sample are a few hundred thousand distinct CDR3 sequences; 25% to 35% of them occurred a single time. Together, the top ten hold over 3.5% of the sample. This same sample was also taken into another study, of T cells of mothers and their children.

Sequences were obtained from blood. These receptor sequences come from a boy between 2 and 10 years old in good health.

This rearrangement joins TRBV6-5 to TRBJ2-5; possible D gene TRBD2, 6 bases. CDR1 is MNHEY and CDR2 is SVGAGI in the germline V gene. Deletions cut 5 bases from V and 1 base from J, with 11 bases between. CDR3 length: 14 amino acids. The CDR3 coding sequence is TGTGCCAGCAGTGCTCGGGACTCCCAAGAGACCCAGTACTTC. Its translation: CASSARDSQETQYF.

The V call is TRBV5-1, the J call TRBJ2-1; perhaps TRBD2 as D (5 bases). V was trimmed by 0 bases and J by 3 bases, leaving 10 bases between them. This CDR3 region has 15 residues. CDR1 SGHRS and CDR2 YFSETQ come from the germline V gene. The CDR3 nucleotides are TGCGCCAGCAGCTTGGCCTCCGGGATCTACAATGAGCAGTTCTTC. As protein: CASSLASGIYNEQFF.

CDR3 bases: TGTGCCAGCAGCAAAAAAGGAATAGCGGGGGGGCGTTACAATGAGCAGTTCTTC. Translated: CASSKKGIAGGRYNEQFF. The chain uses TRBV11-2 and TRBJ2-1; 11 bases are a match to TRBD2. CDR3 length: 18 residues. Germline CDR1 SGHAT, CDR2 FQNNGV. The trim removed 5 bases at V and 4 bases at J, leaving 13 bases unmatched.

This clonotype was found a few times. The chain links TRBV28 to TRBJ1-4; D might be TRBD1 (5 bases). Trimming left V 4 bases short and J 3 bases short, with 15 bases between. Per germline, CDR1 MDHEN and CDR2 SYDVKM. The CDR3 is made up of 16 amino acids. CDR3 region: CASSSPGSNSNEKLFF. The CDR3 coding sequence is TGTGCCAGCAGTTCCCCAGGGTCCAACTCTAATGAAAAACTGTTTTTT.

The chain links TRBV12-3 or TRBV12-4 to TRBJ1-4; D might be TRBD1 (5 bases). Trimming took off 8 bases at V and 4 bases at J, with 14 bases between the two ends. The CDR3 has 14 amino acids. CDR3 in amino acids: CASRDSGLNEKLFF. The CDR3 DNA sequence: TGTGCCAGCCGTGACAGCGGACTTAATGAAAAACTGTTTTTT.

The chain carries TRBV6-1 and TRBJ1-2; the match to TRBD1 covers 9 bases. The CDR3 sequence is 16 residues long. The germline CDR1 and CDR2 sequences are MNHNS and SASEGT. Trimming cost V 5 bases and J 1 base; bases outside gene matches: 8. The CDR3 coding sequence is TGTGCCAGCAGTCGAACCGGGACAGGGATTAACTATGGCTACACCTTC. Protein sequence: CASSRTGTGINYGYTF.

The rearrangement uses TRBV25-1 and TRBJ1-4, with TRBD1 matching over 9 bases. V shed 7 bases and J 4 bases; nucleotides not matched to a gene: 4. The germline gives CDR1 MGHDK, CDR2 SYGVNS. The CDR3 runs 14 residues. This CDR3 reads CASTRDRDNEKLFF. The CDR3 nucleotides are TGTGCCAGCACTAGGGACAGGGATAATGAAAAACTGTTTTTT. The full variable domain, with the rest looked up from reference TRBV25-1 and TRBJ1-4, is EADIYQTPRYLVIGTGKKITLECSQTMGHDKMYWYQQDPGMELHLIHYSYGVNSTEKGDLSSESTVSRIRTEHFPLTLESARPSHTSQYLCASTRDRDNEKLFFGSGTQLSVL.

The chain has TRBV14 and TRBJ2-3; D assignment may be TRBD1 or TRBD2 (6 bases each). CDR1 is SGHDN, CDR2 FVKESK, per germline. The CDR3 runs to 14 residues. With 7 bases removed from V and 7 bases from J, the gap between germline ends came to 18 bases. The CDR3 region has the DNA TGTGCCAGCAAAGTACAGGGAGGTCTGTATACGCAGTATTTT. Amino acids: CASKVQGGLYTQYF. Using reference TRBV14 and TRBJ2-3 for the parts outside the CDR3, the full variable domain is EAGVTQFPSHSVIEKGQTVTLRCDPISGHDNLYWYRRVMGKEIKFLLHFVKESKQDESGMPNNRFLAERTGGTYSTLKVQPAELEDSGVYFCASKVQGGLYTQYFGPGTRLTVL.

This clonotype was found many times. The rearrangement joins TRBV12-3 or TRBV12-4 to TRBJ1-2; maybe TRBD1 (5 bases). The CDR3 length is 13 residues. The V end was cut by 4 bases, the J end by 4 bases, with 10 bases between. The DNA for the CDR3 is TGTGCCAGCAGTTCGCAGGGAGGCTATGGCTACACCTTC. Protein sequence: CASSSQGGYGYTF.

This chain joins TRBV6-1 and TRBJ2-2, with 14 bases matching TRBD2. Germline loops: CDR1 MNHNS, CDR2 SASEGT. V dropped 6 bases and J dropped 6; count of bases not matched to a gene: 6. CDR3 length equals 16 residues. The CDR3 loop reads CASSPTSGRGAGELFF. The CDR3 nucleotides read TGTGCCAGCAGCCCGACTAGCGGGAGGGGCGCCGGGGAGCTGTTTTTT.

The chain employs TRBV5-1 and TRBJ1-3; TRBD1 is a possible D gene (5 bases). V lost 4 bases to trimming and J lost 0 bases, with 14 bases between them. CDR1 is SGHRS, CDR2 YFSETQ, per germline. CDR3 length: 16 residues. The CDR3 region has the DNA TGCGCCAGCAGCCCAGACAGTCCCATCTCTGGAAACACCATATATTTT. Protein product: CASSPDSPISGNTIYF.

The genes are TRBV7-6 and TRBJ2-3; tentatively, D is TRBD1 or TRBD2 (5 bases each). The CDR3 runs 13 residues. The ends were cut back, 1 base at V and 13 bases at J, with 15 bases in the middle. Germline CDR1 SGHVS, CDR2 FNYEAQ. The CDR3 reads CASSLGTGPGEYF. Here the CDR3 DNA reads TGTGCCAGCAGCTTAGGAACAGGCCCCGGGGAGTATTTT.

J is TRBJ2-6 and V is TRBV11-2; 8 bases map to TRBD2. V shed 5 bases and J 3 bases; nucleotides not matched to a gene: 12. Germline V CDR1 and CDR2: SGHAT, FQNNGV. CDR3 length: 18 amino acids. The CDR3 coding sequence is TGTGCCAGCAGCCCGCGGAGCGGGAGTGGCTATGGGGCCAACGTCCTGACTTTC. Its protein product is CASSPRSGSGYGANVLTF.

This clonotype appeared a few times. The rearrangement joins TRBV27 to TRBJ2-1; D may match TRBD1 or TRBD2 (5 bases each). TRBJ2-5 explains the end of the DNA better; the J call may be wrong. Germline V gives CDR1 MNHEY, CDR2 SMNVEV (reference sequence). The CDR3 length is 14 residues. The CDR3 loop is CASSWGRTQETQYF. Here the CDR3 DNA reads TGTGCCAGCAGTTGGGGACGGACGCAAGAGACCCAGTACTTC.

The CDR3 is CAISDSSGRAYEQYF. The CDR3 DNA is TGTGCCATCAGTGACTCTAGCGGGAGGGCCTACGAGCAGTACTTC. The J gene is TRBJ2-7, the V gene TRBV10-3, with 12 bases identical to TRBD2. This CDR3 is 15 amino acids long. The germline CDR1 and CDR2 sequences are ENHRY and SYGVKD. The V gene end was trimmed by 3 bases and the J gene end by 2 bases; junction bases not matched to a gene: 2.

This rearrangement joins TRBV11-2 to TRBJ2-7; TRBD2 matches 9 bases. CDR3 size: 17 residues. Germline V gene data show CDR1 as SGHAT and CDR2 as FQNNGV. V was pared by 3 bases and J by 5 bases, with 14 bases of the junction left unmatched. CDR3 amino acids: CASSLPRTSVIIHEQYF. CDR3 DNA: TGTGCCAGCAGCTTGCCGAGGACTAGCGTTATTATCCACGAGCAGTACTTC.

The chain couples TRBV5-1 to TRBJ2-3; 9 nucleotides agree with TRBD1. The CDR3 is 13 amino acids. With 1 base clipped from V and 14 bases from J, the junction kept 8 bases outside the gene matches. Per germline, CDR1 SGHRS and CDR2 YFSETQ. In DNA form, the CDR3 reads TGCGCCAGCAGCTTGACGGGACAGGGTTTCGGGTATTTT. It translates to CASSLTGQGFGYF.

This chain joins TRBV16 and TRBJ2-3; D gene unclear. CDR1 is KGHSY and CDR2 is FQNENV in the germline V gene. The CDR3 extends over 17 amino acids. Trimming shortened V by 0 bases and J by 1 base, and 14 bases separated the two germline ends. The CDR3 DNA reads TGTGCCAGCAGCCAATCTCCGTCCCGATTCGGCACAGATACGCAGTATTTT. Its translation: CASSQSPSRFGTDTQYF.

This clonotype was recorded at least ten times. The V gene is TRBV10-3, the J gene TRBJ2-3; D not resolved. Germline CDR1 is ENHRY and CDR2 is SYGVKD. The ends were cut back, 0 bases at V and 5 bases at J, with 6 bases in the middle. The CDR3 runs to 13 residues. The CDR3 is CAISESLRDTQYF. DNA of the CDR3: TGTGCCATCAGTGAGTCACTCCGAGATACGCAGTATTTT.